The 12 T cell receptor beta chains listed next were all sequenced from one sample in a study of CD8 T cells in Susac syndrome. Reverse transcription of roughly 0.5 to 1 ug RNA was performed with random hexamers. TCRdb analysed the immunoSEQ multiplex PCR reads with MiXCR anew, one entry per CDR3 protein. The sample consists of 200,000 to 250,000 distinct CDR3 sequences, around 96% of them appearing once. The sequencing input was CD4+ T cells from PBMCs. The receptors come from a human donor with multiple sclerosis.

The chain couples TRBV9 to TRBJ1-6; D not resolved. CDR1 and CDR2 (germline): SGDLS, YYNGEE. Deletions cut 0 bases from V and 8 bases from J, with 9 bases between. The CDR3 has 14 residues. The CDR3 nucleotides read TGTGCCAGCAGCGTAGATAGTGGGGATTCACCCCTCCACTTT. The encoded protein is CASSVDSGDSPLHF.

This clonotype appeared once. The chain couples TRBV4-1 to TRBJ1-4; D is possibly TRBD1 (5 bases). V lost 4 bases, J lost 6 bases, and 21 bases lay in between. CDR3 length: 17 residues. In germline, CDR1 is MGHRA, CDR2 YSYEKL. Here the CDR3 DNA reads TGCGCCAGCAGCCCGCGGTTAGGAGGGACGGGAGATGAAAAACTGTTTTTT. This sequence encodes CASSPRLGGTGDEKLFF.

The rearrangement joins TRBV20-1 to TRBJ2-1; D tentatively reads TRBD1 or TRBD2 (5 bases each). The V gene lost 3 bases and the J gene lost 2 bases, with 11 bases spanning the gap. The V gene's germline CDR1 is DFQATT and CDR2 SNEGSKA (reference sequence). The CDR3 is 14 residues long. For the CDR3, the DNA is TGCAGTGCTAGTGAGGGGAGTGCCTACAATGAGCAGTTCTTC. Translation: CSASEGSAYNEQFF.

The CDR3 spells CASGPPRSLEFF. The CDR3 nucleotides read TGTGCTAGTGGCCCTCCCCGGTCTTTGGAGTTCTTC. The rearrangement joins TRBV12-5 to TRBJ2-1; D is undetermined. CDR3 length equals 12 residues. Germline CDR1 is LGHNT and CDR2 is FRNRAP. The V end lost 6 bases, the J end lost 14 bases, and 17 bases lay between the germline ends.

The chain is built from TRBV6-5 and TRBJ1-2; TRBD1 matches 8 bases. Germline trimming cut 5 bases from V and 8 bases from J; bases unmatched to any gene: 7. The V gene's germline CDR1 is MNHEY and CDR2 SVGAGI. This CDR3 contains 13 residues. CDR3 sequence reads: CASSRRSGGGYTF. CDR3 nucleotides: TGTGCCAGCAGTCGGAGATCAGGGGGCGGCTACACCTTC.

The chain carries TRBV4-2 and TRBJ2-5; 10 bases line up with TRBD1. V was clipped by 1 base and J by 4 bases; unmatched bases: 6. The germline gives CDR1 LGHNA, CDR2 YNFKEQ. The CDR3 is made up of 16 amino acids. The chain's CDR3 is CASSQATGGIGETQYF. The CDR3 DNA reads TGTGCCAGCAGCCAAGCGACAGGGGGCATCGGAGAGACCCAGTACTTC.

The chain joins TRBV30 to TRBJ2-7; 9 bases map to TRBD1. The V segment lost 2 bases and the J segment 3 bases; nucleotides outside the gene matches: 8. The CDR3 is 15 residues long. In germline, CDR1 is GTSNPN, CDR2 SVGIG (reference sequence). The CDR3 nucleotides are TGTGCCTGGAGTACAGGACAGGGGTTTCGCTACGAGCAGTACTTC. It translates to CAWSTGQGFRYEQYF.

The chain recombines TRBV5-1 with TRBJ2-7, with D tentatively TRBD2 (5 bases). The CDR3 covers 14 residues. Per germline, CDR1 SGHRS and CDR2 YFSETQ. V lost 5 bases, J lost 2 bases, and 14 bases lay in between. The CDR3 DNA reads TGCGCCAGCAGGGTGGAGGCGATAACCTACGAGCAGTACTTC. It codes for CASRVEAITYEQYF.

J is TRBJ1-2 and V is TRBV25-1, with D maybe TRBD1 (5 bases). The CDR3 is 13 amino acids. Trimming left V 3 bases short and J 0 bases short, with 5 bases between. Looked up from germline, CDR1 is MGHDK and CDR2 is SYGVNS. The CDR3 protein is CASSEGANYGYTF. The CDR3 nucleotides are TGTGCCAGCAGTGAGGGGGCTAACTATGGCTACACCTTC.

V is TRBV30 and J is TRBJ2-7; D ambiguous. The germline gives CDR1 GTSNPN, CDR2 SVGIG (reference sequence). CDR3 size: 12 residues. Deletions cut 2 bases from V and 6 bases from J, with 11 bases between. The CDR3 nucleotides are TGTGCCTGGAGTTTTGCAACGGGCGAGCAGTACTTC. This translates into CAWSFATGEQYF.

This clonotype was picked up one time. One end of the junction is discordant with germline, which a read error may explain. This sequence joins TRBV7-9 and TRBJ2-4; D not resolved. The CDR3 runs to 14 residues. CDR1 and CDR2 from the germline V gene are SEHNR and FQNEAQ (reference sequence). CDR3 nucleotide sequence: TGTGCCAGCAGCGTAGCTGAGGCCAAAAACATTCAGTATTTC. This codes for CASSVAEAKNIQYF.

This rearrangement joins TRBV9 to TRBJ2-1, with TRBD2 matching 10 bases. Germline CDR1 SGDLS, CDR2 YYNGEE. The CDR3 is 14 residues long. Losses at the gene ends were 3 bases for V and 6 bases for J; bases not matched to a gene: 3. CDR3 sequence reads: CASSAGTSVNEQFF. The CDR3 coding sequence is TGTGCCAGCAGCGCCGGGACTAGCGTCAATGAGCAGTTCTTC.